The entry that follows covers one TCR beta chain sequence. Its antigen is not known. This sample stems from a study of a mutant IDH1 vaccine in newly diagnosed glioma. The time point is: week 5, during vaccination. Vaccinated patients received 300 ug of mutant IDH1 20-mer peptide per dose, with topical imiquimod. Germline V lookup: CDR1 SGHAT, CDR2 FQNNGV. The CDR3 is made up of 13 amino acids. V dropped 0 bases and J dropped 8 bases, with 8 bases sitting between them. Clones were read by immunoSEQ multiplex PCR, and TCRdb kept only the in-frame ones, dropping some. Of 75,000 to 85,000 clones detected, about 91% appear once; the ten largest clones hold under 0.6%.

This chain joins TRBV11-2 and TRBJ2-1; D is unresolved. The TCR originated in a woman between 45 and 65 years old with glioma. The specimen comprised PBMCs, sampled from a glioma patient whose treatment included an IDH1 peptide vaccine. The CDR3 DNA follows: TGTGCCAGCAGCTTAGACGTTGAGGATGAGCAGTTCTTC. It codes for CASSLDVEDEQFF.